In its sample, the clone carrying this T cell receptor (beta chain) was seen once. Its antigen remains unknown. These data originate in a study of shared clonotypes between healthy human individuals. Healthy HIV-negative adults without recent acute infections or vaccinations served as donors. Study-level points and caveats: Despite large depth, sorted-subset datasets appeared incompletely sequenced.

Sequencing was performed with immunoSEQ multiplex PCR; in TCRdb, only in-frame clones are kept and a portion is missing. The profile shows 2 million to 2.5 million clones, 90% to 97% of them singletons. Sequenced material: naive CD4+ T cells sorted from blood. Documented subset: CD45RA+ positively selected. The clonotype originates from a man between 18 and 29 years old in good health.

The DNA of the CDR3 is TGTGCCATCAGTGGGGACAGGGCCAGGGGGAATCAGCCCCAGCATTTT. Translation: CAISGDRARGNQPQHF. The chain combines TRBV10-3 with TRBJ1-5; TRBD1 matches at 9 bases. This CDR3 has 16 residues. V lost 4 bases and J lost 4; bases outside the gene matches: 8. Germline CDR1 ENHRY, CDR2 SYGVKD.